The 6 T cell receptor beta chains presented below share a single source sample, sequenced in a study of blood T cell repertoires in COVID-19 (dated by TCRdb to 2019 to 2021). The library was obtained by the immunoSEQ multiplex PCR assay. As stored in TCRdb, this immuneACCESS dataset retains in-frame rearrangements with V and J assigned. A fraction of the clones does not appear; measured against another copy, unresolved V genes explain less than half of the discrepancy, and the remainder lacks a known reason. The sample profile shows 100,000 to 150,000 clones; about 88% of them were found once. Clones ranked in the top ten supply 1.5% of the sample. Sample: peripheral blood. These receptors were obtained from a human donor in a cohort sampled during active COVID-19.

The chain carries TRBV11-3 and TRBJ2-6, with D possibly matching TRBD2 (5 bases). CDR3 length equals 16 residues. Per the germline V gene, CDR1 is SGHNT and CDR2 is YENEEA. V was cut by 3 bases and J by 0 bases, with 9 bases left in between. The CDR3 loop is CASSFGESSGANVLTF. CDR3 in DNA: TGTGCCAGCAGCTTCGGGGAGAGCTCTGGGGCCAACGTCCTGACTTTC.

The rearrangement joins TRBV11-2 to TRBJ2-5, with 14 bases identical to TRBD2. This CDR3 has 17 residues. With V trimmed by 4 bases and J by 1 base, 5 bases remained unmatched. Looked up from germline, CDR1 is SGHAT and CDR2 is FQNNGV. DNA for the CDR3: TGTGCCAGCAGCTCAGGACTAGCGGGGGGTCGCCAAGAGACCCAGTACTTC. It yields the protein CASSSGLAGGRQETQYF.

CDR3 protein: CASSPGVHTGELFF. Here the CDR3 DNA reads TGTGCCAGCAGCCCAGGGGTTCACACCGGGGAGCTGTTTTTT. The chain recombines TRBV4-2 with TRBJ2-2; D is perhaps TRBD1 (6 bases). The CDR3 runs to 14 residues. Trimming pared 4 bases from V and 3 bases from J, leaving 9 bases between. CDR1 and CDR2 (germline): LGHNA, YNFKEQ.

The chain couples TRBV4-1 to TRBJ2-2; weak D call: TRBD1 (6 bases). Trimming removed 2 bases from V and 0 bases from J, with 10 bases in between. Germline assignment: CDR1 MGHRA and CDR2 YSYEKL. CDR3 size: 16 residues. The CDR3 coding sequence is TGCGCCAGCAGCCAATCGGACAGCGCGAACACCGGGGAGCTGTTTTTT. Translating gives CASSQSDSANTGELFF.

The chain carries TRBV5-1 and TRBJ2-5; 9 bases are shared with TRBD2. The CDR3 runs to 15 residues. The V gene end was trimmed by 2 bases and the J gene end by 5 bases; junction bases not matched to a gene: 7. The V gene's germline CDR1 is SGHRS and CDR2 YFSETQ. CDR3: CASSLTSGRGETQYF. The CDR3 coding sequence is TGCGCCAGCAGCTTAACTAGCGGGCGAGGTGAGACCCAGTACTTC.

The chain joins TRBV6-5 to TRBJ1-6, with D possibly matching TRBD1 (6 bases). The length of the CDR3 is 15 residues. Germline CDR1 is MNHEY and CDR2 is SVGAGI. Trimming removed 6 bases at V and 1 base at J, with 10 bases between. The CDR3 region is CASRATGSYNSPLHF. The DNA of the CDR3 is TGTGCCAGCAGAGCCACAGGGTCCTATAATTCACCCCTCCACTTT.